The present TCR beta chain was sequenced within a study of blood T cell repertoires in COVID-19. From germline, CDR1 is SNHLY and CDR2 FYNNEI. Deletions cut 6 bases from V and 6 bases from J, with 9 bases between. CDR3 length: 13 amino acids. The repertoire was sequenced with immunoSEQ multiplex PCR; TCRdb's copy has only in-frame clones and lacks some. The table shows approximately 240,000 clones, with over 80% occurring only once. The TCR was taken from a woman aged 60-70 years with active or convalescent COVID-19. This chain connects TRBV2 to TRBJ1-6, with D unclear. Sample: peripheral blood. The CDR3 DNA follows: TGTGCCAGCAGGGCAGTTGGTAATTCACCCCTCCACTTT. Its translation: CASRAVGNSPLHF.